This T cell receptor (beta chain) was identified during a study of Graves' ophthalmopathy and Graves' hyperthyroidism (dated by TCRdb to between 2017 and 2018). Turning to the overall study: Peripheral blood was collected at initial diagnosis, before any treatment. The study used signatures of the TCR beta repertoire to tell Graves' ophthalmopathy apart from Graves' hyperthyroidism and to predict which patients would progress to ophthalmopathy. In total, under 150 blood samples were TCR-sequenced: around 42 ophthalmopathy, roughly 77 hyperthyroidism and 17 hyperthyroidism-to-ophthalmopathy patients. A discovery set of 95 to 100 patients (around 44 ophthalmopathy, 55 to 60 stable hyperthyroidism) was enrolled to explore V-J signatures distinguishing ophthalmopathy from hyperthyroidism. An independent validation cohort was composed of around 19 hyperthyroidism patients and 15 to 17 patients who later progressed from hyperthyroidism to ophthalmopathy. In over 5 hyperthyroidism patients, the T-cell repertoire of thyroid tissue was compared with the T-cell repertoire of blood. After sampling, hyperthyroidism patients received methimazole starting at 30 mg daily, and ophthalmopathy patients received high-dose intravenous methylprednisolone. What the research found in general, with its limitations: Most expanded thyroid clonotypes with frequency above 0.001 were also detected in blood, suggesting blood repertoires may reflect the thyroid immune response. Sample size was not predetermined statistically, and investigators were not blinded to group allocation. Ophthalmopathy was separated from stable hyperthyroidism by the 13-signature model with just under 90% sensitivity and about 83% specificity in cross-validation and with 80%/75% in the test set. In validation, the model predicted ophthalmopathy progression with about 71% sensitivity and 72.22% specificity; approximately 12 predicted patients were CT-confirmed with GO in a median of approximately 6.5 months.

Taken from the germline V gene, the CDR1 and CDR2 loops are SGHRS and YFSETQ. The junction shows trimming of 0 bases on V and 0 bases on J, plus 9 bases between the germline ends. CDR3 length: 16 amino acids, cysteine to phenylalanine. Only the CDR3 DNA stays, 48 bases, in frame from base 1. The sample holds many counts of this clonotype. This clone's antigen is unknown. No much larger clonotype is one base removed from it; base qualities were not supplied. Stable hyperthyroidism was defined as no progression to ophthalmopathy within 18 months of follow-up. Patients with hyperthyroidism were aged 18 to 65 years, had been newly diagnosed, and had a disease duration of less than 2 months. Anyone with other autoimmune diseases, uncontrolled infections, pregnancy or lactation was excluded from the study. Diagnosis relied on clinical symptoms, serum thyroxine, TRAb, thyroid ultrasound and orbital computed tomography. Using Ficoll-Paque density gradient centrifugation, PBMCs were isolated from 8.5 to 10 ml of fresh peripheral blood. Total RNA was extracted with Trizol reagent and quality-checked on an Agilent 2100 Bioanalyzer.

For repertoire sequencing, TCR beta CDR3 regions were amplified from RNA transcripts. The first round of RT-PCR was done with HTBI primers and the Qiagen OneStep RT-PCR kit, and was followed by a second round of multiplex PCR, then size selection and purification. Libraries were sequenced on an Illumina HiSeq2000 using paired-end 100 bp reads. The authors processed their data as follows. SOAPnuke was used to process the reads, throwing out any read that had adapters, had uncalled bases, had a mean Phred below 15, or lacked an exact constant-primer or identifier match. COPE v1.2.5 was used to merge the high-quality paired reads. Each unique nucleotide sequence was treated as a clonotype, and MiTCR v1.1 was used to align the clonotypes to the IMGT TRB V, D and J references. Analysis was restricted to V-J combinations with a frequency above 0.0001, which covered about 99% of repertoires. For each V-J combination, a TCR clonal expansion and chaos score was defined as F50 clonal expansion divided by the chaos observed in the TCRdist matrix. Welch's t-statistics and random forest were used to reduce the features to 10 to 15 V-J combinations, which were then used as input to a naive Bayes classifier. The Morisita-Horn index was used to measure how similar the thyroid and blood repertoires were. In TCRdb, the public reads were trimmed at Q25 with fastp and aligned with MiXCR, with productive beta chains retained. For every CDR3 protein sequence, its rows merge into one entry that carries the most common genes and DNA. TCRdb's processing, not the study's, gives the V and J calls here. For this sample the table gives some 350,000 distinct CDR3 sequences, of which roughly 17% were detected only once. The top ten constitute 2% to 3% of the sample.

The sample comprised peripheral blood. In this chain, TRBV5-1 is recombined with TRBJ2-2; matching of 6 bases hints at TRBD2 as the D gene. The sequence derives from an adult woman with stable Graves' hyperthyroidism. In nucleotide form, the sequence is TGCGCCAGCAGCTTGGTCACTAGCTCGAACACCGGGGAGCTGTTTTTT. The encoded protein is CASSLVTSSNTGELFF.